This section outlines one T cell receptor (beta chain) sequence together with its context. Its antigen is as yet unknown. Before the COVID-19 pandemic, during about 2010-2018, CD4+ T cells were taken from unexposed donors. Isolation of CD4+ T cells took place after around 11 days in culture. Testing used SARS-CoV-2 S/N and four cold-coronavirus spikes on unexposed-donor CD4+ T cells, cells permitting. Sequencing was performed with immunoSEQ multiplex PCR; in TCRdb, only in-frame clones are kept and a portion is missing. The sample lists under 30,000 clones, roughly 82% occurring once. The entry originates in a study of CD4 T cells in relation to SARS-CoV-2 and coronaviruses. Background on the study: PBMCs were cultured with antigen for roughly 10 days before TCR beta sequencing. Controls used an HIV-1 Nef peptide pool or no peptide.

The CDR3 is made up of 14 amino acids. With 0 bases removed from V and 4 bases from J, the gap between germline ends came to 10 bases. Per the germline V gene, CDR1 is SGHRS and CDR2 is YFSETQ. Study-wide results and limits: No crossreactivity against non-spike viral proteins was tested here.

The sample taken for sequencing was CD4+ T cells from PBMCs, cultured in vitro. The chain recombines TRBV5-1 with TRBJ1-2; D is unclear. This sequence was found in a human donor in good health. CDR3 in amino acids: CASSLAPEGYGYTF. As DNA, the CDR3 is TGCGCCAGCAGCTTGGCCCCTGAGGGCTATGGCTACACCTTC. The whole variable domain, filled in from reference TRBV5-1 and TRBJ1-2, reads KAGVTQTPRYLIKTRGQQVTLSCSPISGHRSVSWYQQTPGQGLQFLFEYFSETQRNKGNFPGRFSGRQFSNSRSEMNVSTLELGDSALYLCASSLAPEGYGYTFGSGTRLTVV.